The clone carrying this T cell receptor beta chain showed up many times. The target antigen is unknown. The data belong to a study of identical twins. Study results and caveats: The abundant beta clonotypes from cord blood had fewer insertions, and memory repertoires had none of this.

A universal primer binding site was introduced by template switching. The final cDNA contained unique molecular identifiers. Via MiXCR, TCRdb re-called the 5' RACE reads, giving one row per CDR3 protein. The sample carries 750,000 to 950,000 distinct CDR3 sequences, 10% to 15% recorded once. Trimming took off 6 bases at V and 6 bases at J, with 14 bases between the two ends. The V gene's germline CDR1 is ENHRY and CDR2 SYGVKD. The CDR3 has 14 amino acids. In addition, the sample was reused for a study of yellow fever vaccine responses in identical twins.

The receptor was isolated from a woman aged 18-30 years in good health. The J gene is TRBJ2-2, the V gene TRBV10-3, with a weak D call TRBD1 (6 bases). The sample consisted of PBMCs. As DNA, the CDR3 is TGTGCCATCAGCCCGAGGGGGTCAGCCGGGGAGCTGTTTTTT. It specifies CAISPRGSAGELFF.